A selection of T cell receptor beta chains follows, all from one sample in a study of shared clonotypes between healthy human individuals. TCRdb's copy holds only in-frame clones and misses some; the assay was immunoSEQ multiplex PCR. In the table there are about 2.5 million clones, just under 95% of which are singletons. Input material: naive CD4+ T cells from PBMCs. The receptors originated from a man between 18 and 35 years old in good health. Some clones in this sample may be carry-over from other donors' samples. The CDR3 runs from the conserved cysteine through the conserved F or W. D genes are given only for firm matches. Size tells how often a clone was seen (once, few, many) or the class of an expanded clone, and some rows leave it out.

NA TRBD1 TRBJ2-5 TRBV28 CASSAPGGAGRETQYF TGTGCCAGCAGTGCCCCAGGGGGCGCGGGAAGGGAGACCCAGTACTTC
NA NA TRBJ1-5 TRBV28 CASSFGSASNQPQHF TGTGCCAGCAGTTTCGGGTCAGCTAGCAATCAGCCCCAGCATTTT
NA NA TRBJ2-1 TRBV28 CASSLSTSQNEQFF TGTGCCAGCAGTTTATCGACTAGTCAGAATGAGCAGTTCTTC
NA NA TRBJ2-3 TRBV4-1 CASSRGIVGASTDTQYF TGCGCCAGCAGCCGGGGAATAGTCGGGGCTAGCACAGATACGCAGTATTTT
NA TRBD1 TRBJ2-5 TRBV27 CASGGQGETQYF TGTGCCAGCGGCGGACAGGGAGAGACCCAGTACTTC
NA NA TRBJ1-3 TRBV18 CASSPRRPDGSSGNTIYF TGTGCCAGCTCACCACGAAGGCCCGATGGGAGCTCTGGAAACACCATATATTTT
NA NA TRBJ1-2 TRBV10-2 CASREAPRHGYTF TGCGCCAGCAGGGAGGCCCCCCGTCATGGCTACACCTTC
NA TRBD2 TRBJ2-5 TRBV7-2 CASSFQSGGGETQYF TGTGCCAGCAGCTTTCAGTCGGGAGGTGGAGAGACCCAGTACTTC
NA NA TRBJ2-1 TRBV2 CAARLRGVEQFF TGTGCCGCCCGGCTAAGGGGGGTTGAGCAGTTCTTC
NA NA TRBJ1-2 TRBV10-3 CAISPRNYGYTF TGTGCCATCAGCCCAAGGAACTATGGCTACACCTTC
NA TRBD2 TRBJ2-1 TRBV4-2 CASSHFYGAGVGNEQFF TGTGCCAGCAGCCACTTTTACGGAGCGGGAGTTGGCAATGAGCAGTTCTTC
NA NA TRBJ2-5 TRBV4-2 CASSQGGAGLETQYF TGTGCCAGCAGCCAAGGAGGGGCCGGTTTGGAGACCCAGTACTTC
NA NA TRBJ1-1 TRBV9 CASSVDYRGGTEAFF TGTGCCAGCAGCGTAGATTATCGTGGAGGCACTGAAGCTTTCTTT
NA NA TRBJ2-7 TRBV13 CASSPRHDYEQYF TGTGCCAGCAGCCCCCGACACGACTACGAGCAGTACTTC
NA TRBD1 TRBJ1-3 TRBV5-4 CASSPGTGGGNTIYF TGTGCCAGCAGCCCCGGGACAGGGGGGGGAAACACCATATATTTT
NA NA TRBJ2-2 TRBV2 CASSEEGFRGTGELFF TGTGCCAGCAGTGAAGAAGGTTTTCGGGGGACCGGGGAGCTGTTTTTT
NA TRBD2 TRBJ2-5 TRBV2 CASSPRGFGGRGSQETQYF TGTGCCAGCAGTCCCCGGGGTTTTGGCGGGAGGGGTAGCCAAGAGACCCAGTACTTC
NA NA TRBJ2-6 TRBV5-1 CASSQDISGANVLTF TGCGCCAGCAGCCAGGACATCTCTGGGGCCAACGTCCTGACTTTC
NA NA TRBJ2-3 TRBV10-2 CASITSNLLQWTQYF TGCGCCAGCATCACTAGCAATCTCCTTCAATGGACGCAGTATTTT
few TRBD1 TRBJ1-2 TRBV27 CASRPTGGNGYTF TGTGCCAGCAGACCTACAGGGGGTAATGGCTACACCTTC
NA TRBD1 TRBJ2-7 TRBV5-4 CASSPFRQGEGEQYF TGTGCCAGCAGCCCCTTCAGACAGGGAGAGGGCGAGCAGTACTTC
NA TRBD1 TRBJ2-1 TRBV5-8 CASSLLGQGWNEQFF TGTGCCAGCAGCTTGTTGGGACAGGGTTGGAATGAGCAGTTCTTC
NA NA TRBJ2-3 TRBV6-4 CASRGQFDTDTQYF TGTGCCAGCAGAGGACAGTTTGACACAGATACGCAGTATTTT
NA NA TRBJ1-1 TRBV27 CASRTGGTEAFF TGTGCCAGCCGGACGGGGGGCACTGAAGCTTTCTTT
once NA TRBJ1-2 TRBV6-5 CASSYWEGGGYGYTF TGTGCCAGCAGTTACTGGGAGGGGGGCGGCTATGGCTACACCTTC
once NA TRBJ2-5 TRBV5-1 CASSFLGHYQETQYF TGCGCCAGCAGCTTCTTGGGACATTACCAAGAGACCCAGTACTTC
NA TRBD1 TRBJ1-1 TRBV6-6 CASSSKDRGNTEAFF TGTGCCAGCAGTTCCAAGGACAGGGGGAACACTGAAGCTTTCTTT
NA NA TRBJ2-1 TRBV4-2 CASSRGGTEPVNEQFF TGTGCCAGCAGCCGGGGGGGGACAGAGCCGGTAAATGAGCAGTTCTTC
NA NA TRBJ2-5 TRBV7-9 CASSFGGRETQYF TGTGCCAGCAGCTTCGGCGGGCGGGAGACCCAGTACTTC
NA NA TRBJ2-3 TRBV2 CASSEIGRGDTQYF TGTGCCAGCAGTGAAATTGGCAGGGGAGATACGCAGTATTTT
NA NA TRBJ2-1 TRBV6-5 CASSGLRSSYNEQFF TGTGCCAGCAGTGGACTTCGGAGCTCCTACAATGAGCAGTTCTTC
NA TRBD2 TRBJ2-7 TRBV27 CASSSPSGPSYEQYF TGTGCCAGCAGTTCACCTAGCGGACCTTCCTACGAGCAGTACTTC
NA NA TRBJ1-2 TRBV19 CASTDSRAGGYTF TGTGCCAGTACGGACTCCAGGGCAGGTGGCTACACCTTC
NA NA TRBJ1-1 TRBV5-1 CASSPPDYTEAFF TGCGCCAGCAGCCCGCCAGATTACACTGAAGCTTTCTTT
NA TRBD2 TRBJ2-1 TRBV9 CASSSREGGSSYNEQFF TGTGCCAGCAGCTCCCGCGAGGGCGGGAGCTCCTACAATGAGCAGTTCTTC
NA TRBD1 TRBJ2-7 TRBV29-1 CSVQTGGYEQYF TGCAGCGTCCAGACAGGGGGCTACGAGCAGTACTTC
NA NA TRBJ2-2 TRBV4-3 CASSRAYHNTGELFF TGCGCCAGCAGCCGGGCATATCACAACACCGGGGAGCTGTTTTTT
NA TRBD1 TRBJ1-4 TRBV19 CASTDRGPGLNRGEKLFF TGTGCCAGTACCGACAGGGGACCGGGACTAAATCGCGGTGAAAAACTGTTTTTT
NA NA TRBJ2-7 TRBV4-2 CASSQVEASYEQYF TGTGCCAGCAGCCAAGTTGAAGCCTCCTACGAGCAGTACTTC
once TRBD2 TRBJ2-1 TRBV4-2 CASSQEVASGRGFF TGTGCCAGCAGCCAAGAGGTCGCTAGCGGGAGGGGGTTCTTC
NA TRBD2 TRBJ2-2 TRBV5-4 CASSGTKSAGELFF TGTGCCAGCAGTGGGACTAAATCGGCCGGGGAGCTGTTTTTT
NA NA TRBJ1-5 TRBV28 CASSLMGVISNQPQHF TGTGCCAGCAGTTTGATGGGAGTTATTAGCAATCAGCCCCAGCATTTT
NA TRBD2 TRBJ2-3 TRBV4-2 CASSQETVARDWGGTQYF TGTGCCAGCAGCCAAGAGACCGTAGCGCGGGATTGGGGGGGTACGCAGTATTTT
NA NA TRBJ2-1 TRBV9 CASSGTSSYNEQFF TGTGCCAGCAGCGGGACCTCCTCCTACAATGAGCAGTTCTTC
NA NA TRBJ1-1 TRBV6-5 CASSRDTEAFF TGTGCCAGCAGTCGGGACACTGAAGCTTTCTTT
NA NA TRBJ1-3 TRBV27 CASSLSSGSGNTIYF TGTGCCAGCAGTTTATCGTCAGGCTCTGGAAACACCATATATTTT